The next 24 T cell receptor beta chains were all read from a single sample in a study of neurological immune-mediated disorders. Time point described: longitudinal time-point 2. TCRdb independently ran MiXCR on the 5' RACE reads; one entry per CDR3 protein. The table records 60,000 to 75,000 distinct CDR3 sequences, 9.7% of them present only once. The sequenced sample was PBMCs. The receptors were sampled from a man aged 25 to 40 in good health.

The sample holds many counts of this clonotype. V is TRBV20-1 and J is TRBJ1-2; no clear D gene. In germline, CDR1 is DFQATT, CDR2 SNEGSKA (reference sequence). Trimming pared 0 bases from V and 6 bases from J, leaving 11 bases between. The length of the CDR3 is 13 residues. CDR3 in DNA: TGCAGTGCTAGAGATCAGCCGGGGAATGGCTACACCTTC. Translating gives CSARDQPGNGYTF.

This clonotype was found many times. This sequence joins TRBV7-2 and TRBJ2-3; no definite D call. CDR1 and CDR2 from the germline V gene are SGHTA and FQGNSA. V lost 3 bases and J lost 4, with 8 bases in between. The CDR3 contains 13 residues. The CDR3 sequence: CASSFSRSDTQYF. The CDR3 DNA sequence: TGTGCCAGCAGCTTTTCGAGATCAGATACGCAGTATTTT.

At least ten counts were recorded for this clonotype. J is TRBJ1-3 and V is TRBV4-1; D remains unclear. V lost 3 bases and J 4 bases, leaving 10 bases between the germline ends. Germline V gives CDR1 MGHRA, CDR2 YSYEKL. The CDR3 extends over 14 amino acids. The CDR3 spells CASSQPTRGNTIYF. In nucleotides, the CDR3 is TGCGCCAGCAGCCAGCCGACCAGAGGAAACACCATATATTTT.

Note on this clonotype: This may arise from a read error, as a much more abundant clone is one base away. The rearrangement joins TRBV20-1 to TRBJ2-1; perhaps D is TRBD1 or TRBD2 (5 bases each). This CDR3 is 18 amino acids long. The V gene lost 0 bases and the J gene lost 5 bases, with 23 bases spanning the gap. Per the germline V gene, CDR1 is DFQATT and CDR2 is SNEGSKA (reference sequence). CDR3 amino acids: CSARESRGLSALNNEQFF. CDR3 sequence (DNA): TGCAGTGCTAGAGAATCCCGGGGCCTATCCGCCCTTAACAATGAGCAGTTCTTC.

This clonotype came up many times. V gene TRBV6-2 or TRBV6-3 combines with J gene TRBJ2-3; maybe TRBD2 (6 bases). CDR1 is MNHEY and CDR2 is SVGEGT in the germline V gene. Trimming took 7 bases from V and 2 from J, leaving 16 bases between them. This CDR3 is built from 15 residues. This CDR3 reads CASIPEGLNTDTQYF. CDR3 sequence (DNA): TGTGCCAGCATTCCAGAGGGACTTAACACAGATACGCAGTATTTT.

This clonotype was counted at least ten times. The chain combines TRBV2 with TRBJ1-6, with unresolved D. The V end was cut by 7 bases, the J end by 6 bases, with 16 bases between. The CDR3 is made up of 15 amino acids. Germline V gene sequence: CDR1 SNHLY, CDR2 FYNNEI. CDR3 sequence (DNA): TGTGCCAGCACTACACAGACGGTGCCTAATTCACCCCTCCACTTT. Its protein product is CASTTQTVPNSPLHF.

This clonotype was observed at least ten times. The chain is built from TRBV4-1 and TRBJ1-6; TRBD1 matches at 7 bases. Per the germline V gene, CDR1 is MGHRA and CDR2 is YSYEKL. V trimming: 1 base; J trimming: 7 bases; junction bases outside the gene matches: 4. There are 15 residues in the CDR3. In nucleotides, the CDR3 is TGCGCCAGCAGCCAAGGTGCAGGGGGGAATTCACCCCTCCACTTT. It specifies CASSQGAGGNSPLHF.

This clonotype appeared many times. The chain is built from TRBV20-1 and TRBJ2-2; D gene ambiguous. The germline V gene encodes CDR1 DFQATT and CDR2 SNEGSKA (reference sequence). The CDR3 is 16 amino acids. Between the trimmed V and J ends, which lost 1 base and 0 bases, there was a span of 12 bases. CDR3 in DNA: TGCAGTGCTAGAGGCCCAGACAAGCCGAACACCGGGGAGCTGTTTTTT. It yields the protein CSARGPDKPNTGELFF.

This clonotype has ten or more counts. The rearrangement joins TRBV7-9 to TRBJ1-4; 7 positions agree with TRBD1. Trimming at V came to 4 bases and at J to 8 bases, leaving 7 bases not matched to a gene. Germline V gene sequence: CDR1 SEHNR, CDR2 FQNEAQ (reference sequence). CDR3 length: 14 residues. DNA for the CDR3: TGTGCCAGCAGCTACTCAGACAGGGCGGAAAAACTGTTTTTT. It yields the protein CASSYSDRAEKLFF.

This clonotype was seen many times. The chain joins TRBV2 to TRBJ2-5; TRBD2 agrees at 7 bases. CDR1 is SNHLY, CDR2 FYNNEI, per germline. The CDR3 consists of 15 residues. V lost 3 bases, J lost 1 base, and 5 bases stayed unmatched. The CDR3 here is CASSEFAGVQETQYF. The DNA for the CDR3 is TGTGCCAGCAGTGAGTTTGCGGGAGTCCAAGAGACCCAGTACTTC.

The sample holds many counts of this clonotype. This chain connects TRBV12-3 or TRBV12-4 to TRBJ2-7; 7 bases line up with TRBD1. J was trimmed by 5 bases and V by 5 bases; bases with no gene match: 9. The CDR3 consists of 14 residues. CDR3 in DNA: TGTGCCAGCAGTCCCTCGACAGGGTGGAACGAGCAGTACTTC. This translates into CASSPSTGWNEQYF.

This clonotype was seen repeatedly, ten times or more. The chain employs TRBV20-1 and TRBJ1-1; D remains unclear. Trimming took off 1 base at V and 1 base at J, with 10 bases between the two ends. CDR3 length: 14 residues. From germline, CDR1 is DFQATT and CDR2 SNEGSKA (reference sequence). The CDR3 reads CSARGWSGNTEAFF. The CDR3 nucleotides read TGCAGTGCTAGAGGGTGGAGTGGGAACACTGAAGCTTTCTTT.

In this sample, this clonotype turned up many times. The chain is built from TRBV20-1 and TRBJ2-2, with D perhaps given as TRBD1 or TRBD2 (5 bases each). Germline CDR1 reads DFQATT; CDR2 reads SNEGSKA (reference sequence). The CDR3 runs 12 residues. Trimming shortened V by 6 bases and J by 5 bases, and 10 bases separated the two germline ends. Here the CDR3 reads CSAGAGTGELFF. The CDR3 coding sequence is TGCAGTGCCGGGGCTGGTACCGGGGAGCTGTTTTTT.

This clonotype was recorded at least ten times. This chain joins TRBV12-3 or TRBV12-4 and TRBJ2-3, with 14 bases lining up with TRBD2. V lost 6 bases, J lost 8 bases, and 7 bases stayed unmatched. CDR3 size: 15 residues. The DNA for the CDR3 is TGTGCCAGCAGAGCGACTAGCGGGAGGGCCGCTACGCAGTATTTT. This encodes CASRATSGRAATQYF.

At least ten counts were recorded for this clonotype. The chain recombines TRBV27 with TRBJ2-1; D is perhaps TRBD2 (5 bases). With 5 bases removed from V and 5 bases from J, the gap between germline ends came to 16 bases. This CDR3 contains 15 residues. Germline values: CDR1 MNHEY, CDR2 SMNVEV (reference sequence). In nucleotides, the CDR3 is TGTGCCAGCAGTCCCGGGTTACGAGGGCACAATGAGCAGTTCTTC. It translates to CASSPGLRGHNEQFF.

This clonotype was detected many times. This rearrangement joins TRBV5-1 to TRBJ2-7, with 8 positions matching TRBD1. The CDR3 spans 15 residues. Germline assignment: CDR1 SGHRS and CDR2 YFSETQ. The trim removed 0 bases at V and 5 bases at J, leaving 7 bases unmatched. CDR3 amino acids: CASSLGGATGDEQYF. DNA of the CDR3: TGCGCCAGCAGCTTGGGGGGGGCGACAGGGGACGAGCAGTACTTC.

This clonotype was seen at least ten times. The rearrangement joins TRBV10-1 to TRBJ2-7; no clear D gene. Germline CDR1 is WNHNN and CDR2 is SYGVQD (reference sequence). V lost 2 bases, J lost 2 bases, and 10 bases lay in between. This CDR3 has 14 amino acids. CDR3 sequence (DNA): TGCGCCAGCAGTGAGGGTAACGGTGCCTACGAGCAGTACTTC. Translating gives CASSEGNGAYEQYF.

The gene calls are TRBV25-1 and TRBJ2-2, with 7 bases matching TRBD2. CDR3 size: 15 residues. Germline V CDR1 and CDR2: MGHDK, SYGVNS. Trimming cost V 5 bases and J 4 bases; bases outside gene matches: 7. In DNA, the CDR3 is TGTGCCAGCAGTACAAGCGGGAAGGTCACCGGGGAGCTGTTTTTT. Protein: CASSTSGKVTGELFF.

This clonotype was counted at least ten times. The chain joins TRBV29-1 to TRBJ2-3, with D perhaps matching TRBD2 (7 bases). Germline V gene sequence: CDR1 SQVTM, CDR2 ANQGSEA. V was pared by 4 bases and J by 4 bases, with 36 bases between. The CDR3 extends over 21 amino acids. CDR3: CSVVGGQQTGEGGPGPDTQYF. Here the CDR3 DNA reads TGCAGCGTTGTTGGAGGACAGCAAACCGGAGAGGGAGGGCCGGGGCCAGATACGCAGTATTTT.

This clonotype was seen many times. The chain recombines TRBV2 with TRBJ1-1; no clear D. CDR3 length equals 13 residues. V shed 6 bases and J shed 5 bases, with 13 bases lying between them. CDR1 and CDR2 (germline): SNHLY, FYNNEI. The CDR3 DNA is TGTGCCAGCAGATCGAATTCGGGGACTGAAGCTTTCTTT. Amino acids: CASRSNSGTEAFF.

This clonotype came up many times. The chain carries TRBV7-9 and TRBJ2-2; possibly TRBD1 for D (5 bases). Trimming shortened V by 1 base and J by 3 bases, and 6 bases separated the two germline ends. CDR1 and CDR2 (germline): SEHNR, FQNEAQ (reference sequence). This CDR3 region has 14 residues. The CDR3 nucleotides read TGTGCCAGCAGCTTAGGGGGCTACACCGGGGAGCTGTTTTTT. Protein: CASSLGGYTGELFF.

This clonotype appeared many times. The rearrangement links TRBV7-2 to TRBJ1-1; the D gene is possibly TRBD1 (6 bases). CDR1 SGHTA and CDR2 FQGNSA come from the germline V gene. This CDR3 spans 16 amino acids. The V end lost 0 bases, the J end lost 6 bases, and 17 bases lay between the germline ends. Written as DNA, the CDR3 is TGTGCCAGCAGCTTAGCCTTAACCGCAGGGGCGTCTGAAGCTTTCTTT. Translating gives CASSLALTAGASEAFF.

This clonotype has at least ten counts. This CDR3 is CASVPGQGNTGELFF. The CDR3 DNA follows: TGCGCCAGCGTACCGGGACAGGGTAACACCGGGGAGCTGTTTTTT. The chain joins TRBV5-1 to TRBJ2-2, with TRBD1 identical over 9 bases. Germline V gene data show CDR1 as SGHRS and CDR2 as YFSETQ. The CDR3 length is 15 residues. V shed 7 bases and J 2 bases; nucleotides not matched to a gene: 6.

In this sample, this clonotype turned up many times. J is TRBJ2-7 and V is TRBV20-1; D gene ambiguous. This CDR3 region has 11 residues. With 6 bases removed from V and 2 bases from J, the gap between germline ends came to 8 bases. The germline CDR1 and CDR2 sequences are DFQATT and SNEGSKA (reference sequence). CDR3 bases: TGCAGTGCGCCCATTGCCTACGAGCAGTACTTC. Its protein product is CSAPIAYEQYF.